These 30 T cell receptor beta chains came from one sample sequenced in a study of blood T cells in healthy people across ages. Combining a sample-barcoded 5' primer with a J-beta primer mix, a second PCR ran for roughly 7 to 11 cycles. MiXCR was run by TCRdb on the 5' RACE reads, yielding one entry per CDR3 protein. The sample comprises 1 million or so distinct CDR3 sequences, less than 50% of which are singletons, and approximately 17% rests with the top ten. Sample: blood. These receptors came from a woman in her sixties or seventies in good health.

This chain uses TRBV27 with TRBJ1-1; D not resolved. CDR3 size: 16 residues. Germline CDR1 and CDR2: MNHEY and SMNVEV (reference sequence). V gave up 2 bases and J gave up 2 bases, with 15 bases separating them. DNA for the CDR3: TGTGCCAGCAGTTTAAGGGTTGGGCAGTTAAACACTGAAGCTTTCTTT. Translation: CASSLRVGQLNTEAFF.

This clonotype was recorded a few times. The chain uses TRBV12-3 or TRBV12-4 and TRBJ1-2; 8 bases are a match to TRBD1. This CDR3 has 13 residues. V lost 7 bases, J lost 4 bases, and 5 bases stayed unmatched. DNA of the CDR3: TGTGCCAGCAACATTGACAGGGGCTATGGCTACACCTTC. Amino acid sequence: CASNIDRGYGYTF.

The J gene is TRBJ2-7, the V gene TRBV4-3; the match to TRBD1 covers 9 bases. The tail of the sequence fits TRBJ1-2 better, so the J call may be wrong. Germline lookup yields CDR1 LGHNA and CDR2 YSLEER. The CDR3 covers 14 residues. CDR3 sequence (DNA): TGCGCCAGCAGCCAAGAGGACAGGGGCTATGGCTACACCTTC. As protein: CASSQEDRGYGYTF.

This clonotype was seen only a few times. This chain uses TRBV4-1 with TRBJ2-7; D gene uncertain. Germline CDR1 is MGHRA and CDR2 is YSYEKL. The V end was cut by 7 bases, the J end by 4 bases, with 14 bases between. This CDR3 is 13 amino acids long. DNA of the CDR3: TGCGCCAGCAATAAGGCGCTGGGGTACGAGCAGTACTTC. As protein: CASNKALGYEQYF.

This clonotype showed up just a few times. The V and J genes are TRBV7-9 and TRBJ2-7; D not resolved. The CDR3 has 11 residues. Germline CDR1 SEHNR, CDR2 FQNEAQ (reference sequence). V lost 5 bases and J 6 bases, leaving 8 bases between the germline ends. In DNA form, the CDR3 reads TGTGCCAGCAGCGTGGGCCTCGAGCAGTACTTC. Residues: CASSVGLEQYF.

The DNA of the CDR3 is TGTGCCAGCAGCTTTTTAGCGGGAGGTTTAGATACGCAGTATTTT. This encodes CASSFLAGGLDTQYF. The chain uses TRBV7-9 and TRBJ2-3, with 10 bases that match TRBD2. This CDR3 region has 15 residues. Germline V CDR1 and CDR2: SEHNR, FQNEAQ (reference sequence). The junction had 5 bases not matched to a gene; V was cut back by 3 bases and J by 5 bases.

DNA for the CDR3: TGCAGTGTTTACGGCACCCGGTATAATTCACCCCTCCACTTT. It specifies CSVYGTRYNSPLHF. The chain employs TRBV20-1 and TRBJ1-6, with D uncertain. V was clipped by 7 bases and J by 4 bases, with 14 bases between them. Germline V gene data show CDR1 as DFQATT and CDR2 as SNEGSKA (reference sequence). This CDR3 is built from 14 residues.

This chain links TRBV14 with TRBJ2-1; tentative D call: TRBD2 (5 bases). Trimming cost V 0 bases and J 3 bases, with 9 bases left between them. CDR3 length equals 15 residues. Germline V lookup: CDR1 SGHDN, CDR2 FVKESK. The CDR3 is CASSQDRGNYNEQFF. The DNA for the CDR3 is TGTGCCAGCAGCCAAGATCGGGGAAACTACAATGAGCAGTTCTTC.

The V call is TRBV2, the J call TRBJ2-3; D remains unclear. The CDR3 extends over 14 amino acids. From germline, CDR1 is SNHLY and CDR2 FYNNEI. V was shortened by 6 bases and J by 0 bases, with 10 bases between the two germline ends. CDR3 sequence: CASRGGTSTDTQYF. DNA for the CDR3: TGTGCCAGCAGGGGCGGAACTAGCACAGATACGCAGTATTTT.

This clonotype has more than one count but fewer than ten. This sequence joins TRBV29-1 and TRBJ1-5; a possible D gene is TRBD1 (5 bases). The CDR3 has 13 amino acids. The V gene lost 3 bases and the J gene lost 3 bases, with 9 bases spanning the gap. Germline V gene data show CDR1 as SQVTM and CDR2 as ANQGSEA. CDR3 protein: CSVEGGINQPQHF. The CDR3 coding sequence is TGCAGCGTTGAGGGGGGAATCAATCAGCCCCAGCATTTT. The whole variable domain, remainder taken from reference TRBV29-1 and TRBJ1-5, is SAVISQKPSRDICQRGTSLTIQCQVDSQVTMMFWYRQQPGQSLTLIATANQGSEATYESGFVIDKFPISRPNLTFSTLTVSNMSPEDSSIYLCSVEGGINQPQHFGDGTRLSIL.

As concerns this clonotype: This may stem from a read error, because a much larger clone lies one nucleotide away. The genes are TRBV5-1 and TRBJ2-5, with 12 nucleotides matching TRBD2. Germline-derived CDR1 and CDR2 are SGHRS and YFSETQ. J was trimmed by 3 bases and V by 2 bases; bases with no gene match: 2. The CDR3 is made up of 15 amino acids. CDR3: CASSFASGREETQYF. The CDR3 DNA is TGCGCCAGCAGCTTTGCTAGCGGGAGGGAAGAGACCCAGTACTTC.

CDR3 sequence: CAISGSRPAGYGYTF. The CDR3 DNA is TGTGCCATCAGTGGGTCCAGACCGGCGGGCTATGGCTACACCTTC. The chain uses TRBV10-3 and TRBJ1-2; D not resolved. V was pared by 4 bases and J by 4 bases, with 16 bases between. The CDR3 loop spans 15 amino acids. Per the germline V gene, CDR1 is ENHRY and CDR2 is SYGVKD.

Turning to this clonotype: Just one base apart from a much larger clone, this may be a read error. This chain connects TRBV5-6 to TRBJ2-1; D gene ambiguous. The CDR3 consists of 12 residues. CDR1 and CDR2 from the germline V gene are SGHDT and YYEEEE. CDR3 region: CASSQGYTEQFF. The CDR3 DNA reads as TGTGCCAGCAGCCAAGGATACACTGAGCAGTTCTTC.

V and J are TRBV3-1 and TRBJ2-5; a possible D gene is TRBD1 (5 bases). This CDR3 comprises 12 residues. Germline V gene sequence: CDR1 LGHDT, CDR2 YNNKEL (reference sequence). V dropped 1 base and J dropped 11 bases, with 11 bases sitting between them. CDR3 region: CASSQGVKGQYF. The CDR3 DNA sequence: TGTGCCAGCAGCCAAGGCGTTAAGGGGCAGTACTTC.

The V call is TRBV9, the J call TRBJ2-7; D is perhaps TRBD1 (5 bases). Germline lookup yields CDR1 SGDLS and CDR2 YYNGEE. The V and J ends lost 0 bases and 3 bases respectively, with 7 bases between them. This CDR3 is built from 13 residues. The CDR3 here is CASSVGTNYEQYF. The CDR3 nucleotides are TGTGCCAGCAGCGTAGGGACAAACTACGAGCAGTACTTC.

This chain joins TRBV6-6 and TRBJ1-5, with 10 bases matching TRBD1. After removal of 2 bases from V and 2 bases from J, the junction contained 3 bases not matched to a gene. Germline assignment: CDR1 MNHNY and CDR2 SVGAGI (reference sequence). CDR3 length: 16 amino acids. CDR3 loop: CASSYAGTGGNQPQHF. The CDR3, as DNA: TGTGCCAGCAGTTACGCAGGGACAGGGGGCAATCAGCCCCAGCATTTT.

The rearrangement uses TRBV10-3 and TRBJ2-5, with 12 bases fitting TRBD1. The J call may not be correct, given that the DNA end is closer to TRBJ2-7. CDR3 length equals 15 residues. Germline lookup yields CDR1 ENHRY and CDR2 SYGVKD. CDR3 bases: TGTGCCACCAAATACCCGGGACAGGGGGCGGACGAGCAGTACTTC. This gives the protein CATKYPGQGADEQYF.

This sequence joins TRBV6-5 and TRBJ2-1; TRBD2 matches at 8 bases. The CDR3 covers 14 residues. V was clipped by 8 bases and J by 3 bases; unmatched bases: 6. Germline CDR1 reads MNHEY; CDR2 reads SVGAGI. The CDR3, as DNA: TGTGCCAGCTGGGAGCGGGAGTTCTACAATGAGCAGTTCTTC. Translation: CASWEREFYNEQFF.

The chain combines TRBV7-6 with TRBJ2-5; TRBD2 might be the D (6 bases). Germline CDR1 reads SGHVS; CDR2 reads FNYEAQ. The CDR3 covers 14 residues. The V and J ends lost 6 bases and 7 bases respectively, with 18 bases between them. The CDR3 nucleotides read TGTGCCAGCAGACTACGGGCGGGGTACGGGACCCAGTACTTC. Its translation: CASRLRAGYGTQYF. Full variable domain (missing parts from reference TRBV7-6 and TRBJ2-5): GAGVSQSPRYKVTKRGQDVALRCDPISGHVSLYWYRQALGQGPEFLTYFNYEAQQDKSGLPNDRFSAERPEGSISTLTIQRTEQRDSAMYRCASRLRAGYGTQYFGPGTRLLVL.

In this sample, this clonotype turned up a few times. The CDR3 sequence: CASRRGGSTNEKLFF. Here the CDR3 DNA reads TGTGCCAGCAGGAGGGGAGGATCAACTAATGAAAAACTGTTTTTT. This rearrangement joins TRBV27 to TRBJ1-4; the D gene is possibly TRBD1 (5 bases). CDR1 and CDR2 (germline): MNHEY, SMNVEV (reference sequence). Deletions cut 6 bases from V and 0 bases from J, with 11 bases between. This CDR3 is 15 amino acids long.

In this sample, this clonotype turned up a few times. Because the CDR3's place on the DNA is in doubt, the DNA is left out and the CDR3 is given as listed by TCRdb. The chain couples TRBV11-2 to TRBJ2-1; the table names TRBD2, a call not compared with the DNA. Germline CDR1 is SGHAT and CDR2 is FQNNGV. The CDR3 totals 15 residues, both ends included. The CDR3 loop reads CASSSWASGSARAFF.

This chain joins TRBV5-4 and TRBJ2-5; 7 nucleotides line up with TRBD1. Near its end, the DNA agrees better with TRBJ2-1, so the J call may be wrong. CDR1 and CDR2 (germline): SGHNT, YYREEE (reference sequence). CDR3 length: 14 amino acids. CDR3 residues: CASSIWTGQETQFF. As DNA, the CDR3 is TGTGCCAGCAGCATCTGGACAGGCCAAGAGACCCAGTTCTTC.

V gene TRBV20-1 combines with J gene TRBJ1-5; 8 bases line up with TRBD1. V trimming: 1 base; J trimming: 11 bases; junction bases outside the gene matches: 10. The CDR3 is 14 amino acids. CDR1 and CDR2 (germline): DFQATT, SNEGSKA (reference sequence). The CDR3, as DNA: TGCAGTGCTAGAGCCAACACAGGGGGAGAGACCCAGCATTTT. Its protein product is CSARANTGGETQHF.

This clonotype has at least ten counts. Germline and junction disagree at one end, which may indicate a read error. The chain carries TRBV7-7 and TRBJ2-3, with TRBD2 identical over 8 bases. Germline V gene sequence: CDR1 SSHAT, CDR2 FNYEAQ (reference sequence). There are 15 residues in the CDR3. The CDR3 protein is CASSSGLASTDTQYF. The DNA for the CDR3 is TGCGCCAGCAGCTCCGGACTAGCTAGCACAGATACGCAGTATTTT.

The chain has TRBV12-3 or TRBV12-4 and TRBJ2-2; D unclear. Trimming took off 2 bases at V and 6 bases at J, with 10 bases between the two ends. The CDR3 loop spans 14 amino acids. For the CDR3, the DNA is TGTGCCAGCAGTTTATCTGGATTCGCCGGGGAGCTGTTTTTT. Its protein is CASSLSGFAGELFF.

This clonotype came up once. This sequence joins TRBV7-8 and TRBJ2-7; the D gene is possibly TRBD1 (6 bases). Germline loops: CDR1 SGHVS, CDR2 FQNEAQ. V gave up 0 bases and J gave up 2 bases, with 11 bases separating them. The CDR3 runs to 15 residues. CDR3 region: CASSLAARGTYEQYF. The CDR3 DNA reads as TGTGCCAGCAGCTTAGCGGCTAGGGGGACCTACGAGCAGTACTTC.

This chain joins TRBV6-4 and TRBJ2-5; the match to TRBD1 covers 9 bases. The CDR3 loop spans 15 amino acids. V shed 9 bases, J shed 7 bases, and the junction held 15 bases outside the gene matches. The germline V gene has CDR1 MRHNA and CDR2 SNTAGT. The CDR3 protein is CARTRDDRGMGTQYF. CDR3 nucleotides: TGTGCCAGGACAAGGGACGACAGGGGGATGGGGACCCAGTACTTC.

This chain links TRBV5-6 with TRBJ1-4; D gene unclear. There are 15 residues in the CDR3. In germline, CDR1 is SGHDT, CDR2 YYEEEE. The V end was cut by 8 bases, the J end by 4 bases, with 18 bases between. The CDR3 DNA reads as TGTGCCAGTGGTGGTATGGAGGACGGTAATGAAAAACTGTTTTTT. This sequence encodes CASGGMEDGNEKLFF.

A few counts support this clonotype. This rearrangement joins TRBV20-1 to TRBJ2-3, with 7 bases lining up with TRBD2. This CDR3 has 14 residues. With V trimmed by 0 bases and J by 0 bases, 0 bases remained unmatched. Looked up from germline, CDR1 is DFQATT and CDR2 is SNEGSKA (reference sequence). Here the CDR3 reads CSARDSGSTDTQYF. CDR3 DNA: TGCAGTGCTAGAGATAGCGGGAGCACAGATACGCAGTATTTT.

This chain connects TRBV5-1 to TRBJ2-3; the match to TRBD2 covers 7 bases. Per the germline V gene, CDR1 is SGHRS and CDR2 is YFSETQ. There are 15 residues in the CDR3. The trim removed 1 base at V and 4 bases at J, leaving 6 bases unmatched. The CDR3: CASSLSQGGADTQYF. The CDR3 DNA reads TGCGCCAGCAGCTTGAGTCAGGGAGGGGCAGATACGCAGTATTTT.